Listed here are 10 T cell receptor beta chains from one sample, sequenced in a study of T cell repertoires in cytomegalovirus infection. Via MiXCR, TCRdb re-called the reads, giving one row per CDR3 protein. The data hold approximately 700,000 distinct CDR3 sequences, with 35% observed a single time. The sequenced sample was PBMCs. These receptors were collected from a human donor in good health (CMV status not recorded). Some clones in this sample may be carry-over from other donors' samples.

About this clonotype itself: The conserved final phenylalanine or tryptophan is absent from the CDR3, which likely points to a read error. The chain has TRBV5-1 and TRBJ2-5; D tentatively fits TRBD1 or TRBD2 (5 bases each). Germline CDR1 and CDR2: SGHRS and YFSETQ. The ends were cut back, 4 bases at V and 1 base at J, with 14 bases in the middle. CDR3 length equals 15 residues. The CDR3 loop reads CASSLTGALQETQYL. Here the CDR3 DNA reads TGCGCCAGCAGCCTTACCGGGGCCCTCCAAGAGACCCAGTACTTA.

This clonotype was counted a few times. V is TRBV24-1 and J is TRBJ1-2, with a tentative D call TRBD1 (6 bases). Germline lookup yields CDR1 KGHDR and CDR2 SFDVKD. CDR3 length: 15 amino acids. Trimming removed 3 bases from V and 6 bases from J, with 16 bases in between. CDR3 protein: CATSDPARGGDGYTF. The CDR3 DNA sequence: TGTGCCACCAGTGATCCTGCCCGGGGGGGCGATGGCTACACCTTC.

This clonotype was seen a handful of times. The V call is TRBV6-4, the J call TRBJ2-3, with a weak D call TRBD2 (6 bases). The V gene's germline CDR1 is MRHNA and CDR2 SNTAGT. The CDR3 has 17 amino acids. V lost 6 bases to trimming and J lost 6 bases, with 25 bases between them. CDR3 protein: CASSASPLRGLGDTQYF. CDR3 DNA: TGTGCCAGCAGCGCCTCACCCTTGCGGGGCCTCGGCGATACGCAGTATTTT.

The genes are TRBV14 and TRBJ1-1, with TRBD1 as a possible D gene (5 bases). Germline values: CDR1 SGHDN, CDR2 FVKESK. Trimming shortened V by 4 bases and J by 10 bases, and 16 bases separated the two germline ends. The CDR3 runs 13 residues. The CDR3 nucleotides read TGTGCCAGCAGCCGGGCAGTAGGGGCGGGAGCTTTCTTT. Translated, it gives CASSRAVGAGAFF.

The chain combines TRBV12-3 or TRBV12-4 with TRBJ2-1; 8 nucleotides line up with TRBD2. The V and J ends lost 4 bases and 8 bases, in that order; junction bases with no gene match: 4. The CDR3 length is 13 residues. The CDR3 sequence: CASSYSGADEQFF. CDR3 nucleotide sequence: TGTGCCAGCAGTTATAGCGGGGCGGATGAGCAGTTCTTC.

This clonotype has a count of ten or more. This rearrangement joins TRBV7-6 to TRBJ2-5; 10 bases map to TRBD2. Trimming took 0 bases from V and 2 from J; bases not matched to a gene: 12. This CDR3 contains 19 residues. The germline V gene has CDR1 SGHVS and CDR2 FNYEAQ. CDR3 sequence: CASSLAIWASGGKQETQYF. CDR3 bases: TGTGCCAGCAGCTTAGCGATTTGGGCTAGCGGGGGAAAACAAGAGACCCAGTACTTC.

The CDR3 nucleotides read TGTGCCAGTAGTCAACAGGGGGCTGGGGCCAACGTCCTGACTTTC. Its translation is CASSQQGAGANVLTF. The chain couples TRBV19 to TRBJ2-6; 8 bases are a match to TRBD1. V trimming: 5 bases; J trimming: 2 bases; junction bases outside the gene matches: 2. Germline V gives CDR1 LNHDA, CDR2 SQIVND (reference sequence). This CDR3 is 15 amino acids long. The entire variable domain, with the rest obtained from reference TRBV19 and TRBJ2-6, is as follows: DGGITQSPKYLFRKEGQNVTLSCEQNLNHDAMYWYRQDPGQGLRLIYYSQIVNDFQKGDIAEGYSVSREKKESFPLTVTSAQKNPTAFYLCASSQQGAGANVLTFGAGSRLTVL.

The chain combines TRBV2 with TRBJ2-1, with 9 positions matching TRBD2. Germline V gene sequence: CDR1 SNHLY, CDR2 FYNNEI. With V trimmed by 7 bases and J by 7 bases, 11 bases remained unmatched. This CDR3 contains 15 residues. CDR3: CASIGSSGRRNEQFF. The CDR3 DNA sequence: TGTGCCAGCATAGGAAGTAGCGGGAGAAGGAATGAGCAGTTCTTC.

This clonotype was counted between two and nine times. The chain combines TRBV12-3 or TRBV12-4 with TRBJ2-1, with unresolved D. Trimming pared 3 bases from V and 4 bases from J, leaving 16 bases between. The CDR3 is 16 amino acids. The CDR3 is CASSLSGRSLYNEQFF. DNA for the CDR3: TGTGCCAGCAGTTTGAGTGGCAGATCATTATACAATGAGCAGTTCTTC.

The table lists this clonotype with a few counts. The CDR3, as DNA: TGTGCCAGCAACCCGACAGGGGCGAACTATGGCTACACCTTC. This codes for CASNPTGANYGYTF. The chain links TRBV11-2 to TRBJ1-2, with 8 bases matching TRBD1. There are 14 residues in the CDR3. The V segment lost 7 bases and the J segment 2 bases; nucleotides outside the gene matches: 6. From germline, CDR1 is SGHAT and CDR2 FQNNGV.